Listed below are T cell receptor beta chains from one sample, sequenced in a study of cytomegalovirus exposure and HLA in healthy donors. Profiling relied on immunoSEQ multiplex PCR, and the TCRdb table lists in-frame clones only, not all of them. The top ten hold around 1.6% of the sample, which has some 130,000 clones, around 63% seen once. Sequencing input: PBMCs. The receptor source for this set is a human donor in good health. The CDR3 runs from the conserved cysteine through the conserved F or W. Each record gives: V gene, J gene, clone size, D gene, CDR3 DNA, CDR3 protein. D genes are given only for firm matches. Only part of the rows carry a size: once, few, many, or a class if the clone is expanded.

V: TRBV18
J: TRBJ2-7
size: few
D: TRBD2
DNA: TGTGCCAGCTCGATCGGGAGGGGGACCTACGAGCAGTACTTC
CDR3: CASSIGRGTYEQYF

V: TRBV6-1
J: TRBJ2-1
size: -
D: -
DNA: TGTGCCACCTTCGAGAATGAGCAGTTCTTC
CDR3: CATFENEQFF

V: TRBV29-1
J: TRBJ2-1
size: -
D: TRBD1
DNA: TGCAGCGCTGAAGAGACAGGGGGCATCTACAATGAGCAGTTCTTC
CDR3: CSAEETGGIYNEQFF

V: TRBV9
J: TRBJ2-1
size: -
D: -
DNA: TGTGCCAGCAGCGTAGGAGGAGCGTTGAGCTCCTACAATGAGCAGTTCTTC
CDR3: CASSVGGALSSYNEQFF

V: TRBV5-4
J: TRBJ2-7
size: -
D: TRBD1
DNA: TGTGCCAGCAGCTTTGGGACAGGGGTTGAGCAGTACTTC
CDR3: CASSFGTGVEQYF

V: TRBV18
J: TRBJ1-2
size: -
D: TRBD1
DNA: TGTGCCAGCTCACCACGGGGCCCCCAGGGGGCCTATGGCTACACCTTC
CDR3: CASSPRGPQGAYGYTF

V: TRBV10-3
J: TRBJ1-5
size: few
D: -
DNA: TGTGCCATCAGTTCGACAGATCAGCCCCAGCATTTT
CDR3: CAISSTDQPQHF

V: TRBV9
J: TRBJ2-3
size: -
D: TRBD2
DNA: TGTGCCAGCAGCGTAGAAGGCGGGAGTCGCACAGATACGCAGTATTTT
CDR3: CASSVEGGSRTDTQYF

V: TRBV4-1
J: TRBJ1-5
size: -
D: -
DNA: TGCGCCAGCAGCCCATGGACAGCGGACAATCAGCCCCAGCATTTT
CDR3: CASSPWTADNQPQHF

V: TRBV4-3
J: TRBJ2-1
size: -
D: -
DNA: TGCGCCAGCAGCCAAGAGCTAGGGGCGCAATACAATGAGCAGTTCTTC
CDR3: CASSQELGAQYNEQFF

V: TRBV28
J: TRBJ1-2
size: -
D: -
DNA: TGTGCCAGCTCCCGCGGGGGGTATGGCTACACCTTC
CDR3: CASSRGGYGYTF

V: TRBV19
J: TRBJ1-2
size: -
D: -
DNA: TGTGCCAGTCCCCTGGTTCCGCCGCGGCAGGGTAGTGGCTACACCTTC
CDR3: CASPLVPPRQGSGYTF

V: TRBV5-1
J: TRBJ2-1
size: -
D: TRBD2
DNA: TGCGCCAGCAGCTTGCAGACTAGCGGTGACAATGAGCAGTTCTTC
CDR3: CASSLQTSGDNEQFF

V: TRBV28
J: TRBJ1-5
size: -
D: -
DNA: TGTGCCAGCACCCTGGGGGCTGGTCAGCCCCAGCATTTT
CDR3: CASTLGAGQPQHF

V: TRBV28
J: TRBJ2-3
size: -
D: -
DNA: TGTGCCAGCAAGGCAGGCCCAGATACGCAGTATTTT
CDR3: CASKAGPDTQYF

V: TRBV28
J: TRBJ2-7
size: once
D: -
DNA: TGTGCCAGCAGTTTGGGGGGACAGCCAGCCTACGAGCAGTACTTC
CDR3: CASSLGGQPAYEQYF

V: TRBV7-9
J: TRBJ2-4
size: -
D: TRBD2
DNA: TGTGCCAGCAGCTTATCAGGTATAAAAGCGGGAGTTGCGGACATTCAGTACTTC
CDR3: CASSLSGIKAGVADIQYF

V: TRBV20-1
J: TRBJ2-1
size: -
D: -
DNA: TGCAGTGCAGTTTCTGAGAATGAGCAGTTCTTC
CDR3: CSAVSENEQFF

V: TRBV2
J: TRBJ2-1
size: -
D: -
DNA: TGTGCCAGCATTGGTAGCTTTTCGGTCGAGCAGTTCTTC
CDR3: CASIGSFSVEQFF

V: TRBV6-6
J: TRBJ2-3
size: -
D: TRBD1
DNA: TGTGCCAGCAGGGGACAGGGGTGGGCGGATACGCAGTATTTT
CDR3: CASRGQGWADTQYF

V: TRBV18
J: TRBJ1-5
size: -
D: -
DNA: TGTGCCAGCTCACCGGGAGAGAGCAATCAGCCCCAGCATTTT
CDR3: CASSPGESNQPQHF

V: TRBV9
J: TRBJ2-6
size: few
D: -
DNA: TGTGCCAGCAGCCGGGACTCTGGGGCCAACGTCCTGACTTTC
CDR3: CASSRDSGANVLTF

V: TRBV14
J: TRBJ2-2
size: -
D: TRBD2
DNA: TGTGCCAGCAGCCAGTCGACGGGAGGGCCTGGCGGGGAGCTGTTTTTT
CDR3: CASSQSTGGPGGELFF

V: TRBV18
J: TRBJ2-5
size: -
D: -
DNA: TGTGCCAGCTCAGTCTCCAGGGCCCAAGAGACCCAGTACTTC
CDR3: CASSVSRAQETQYF

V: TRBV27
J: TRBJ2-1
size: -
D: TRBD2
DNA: TGTGCCAGCAGTTTCTCTACTAGCGGACCTTACAATGAGCAGTTCTTC
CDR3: CASSFSTSGPYNEQFF

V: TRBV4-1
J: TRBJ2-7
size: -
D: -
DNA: TGCGCCAGCAGCCAAGATCTGAGGACAGACCGATACTACGAGCAGTACTTC
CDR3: CASSQDLRTDRYYEQYF

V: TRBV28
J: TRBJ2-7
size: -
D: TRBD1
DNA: TGTGCCAGCAGACCCGGGACAGGAGGGTCGGGCTACGAGCAGTACTTC
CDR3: CASRPGTGGSGYEQYF

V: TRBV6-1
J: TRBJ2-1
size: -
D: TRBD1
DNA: TGTGCCAGCATTCGGGACAGGGGAAGGAATGAGCAGTTCTTC
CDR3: CASIRDRGRNEQFF

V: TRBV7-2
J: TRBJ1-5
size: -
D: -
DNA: TGTGCCAGCAGCCCTGTGGGGGGTAGCAATCAGCCCCAGCATTTT
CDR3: CASSPVGGSNQPQHF

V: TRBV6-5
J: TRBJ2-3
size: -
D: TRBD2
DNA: TGTGCCAGCAGTTACCGCGGGAGGGAAGATACGCAGTATTTT
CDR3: CASSYRGREDTQYF

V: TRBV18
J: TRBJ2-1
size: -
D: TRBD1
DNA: TGTGCCAGCTCACCCGGGACAGGGGTGGGTGAGCAGTTCTTC
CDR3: CASSPGTGVGEQFF

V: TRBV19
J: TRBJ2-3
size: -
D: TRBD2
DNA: TGTGCTACGGCGGGAGGAGATACGCAGTATTTT
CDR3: CATAGGDTQYF

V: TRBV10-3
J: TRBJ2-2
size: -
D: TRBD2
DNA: TGTGCCATCAGCCCGATAGCGGGAGCCTGGACCGGGGAGCTGTTTTTT
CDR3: CAISPIAGAWTGELFF

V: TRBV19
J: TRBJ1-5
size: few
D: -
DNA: TGTGCCAGTAGTATCCCAGAACCTAGCAATCAGCCCCAGCATTTT
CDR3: CASSIPEPSNQPQHF

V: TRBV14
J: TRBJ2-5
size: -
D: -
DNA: TGTGCCAGCAGCCAAGATGCTAGAGAGACCCAGTACTTC
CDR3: CASSQDARETQYF

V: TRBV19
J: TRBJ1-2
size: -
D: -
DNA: TGTGCCACCACCAATGACTATAGTTTCTATGGCTACACCTTC
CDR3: CATTNDYSFYGYTF

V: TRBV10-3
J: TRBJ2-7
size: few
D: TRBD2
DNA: TGTGCCATAACTAGCGGCAGTTCGCTTCGGCAGTACTTC
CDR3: CAITSGSSLRQYF

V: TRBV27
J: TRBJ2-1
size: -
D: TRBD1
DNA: TGTGCCAGCAGTAGACCGGGACAGGGGGCTAATGAGCAGTTCTTC
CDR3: CASSRPGQGANEQFF

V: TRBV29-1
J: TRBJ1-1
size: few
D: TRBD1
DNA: TGCAGCGTTGGACAGGGTTCGAACTCTGAAGCTTTCTTT
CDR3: CSVGQGSNSEAFF

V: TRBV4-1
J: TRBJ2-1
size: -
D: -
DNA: TGCGCCAGCAGCCATCCTACAGGTAGGGGGACGGCCAATGAGCAGTTCTTC
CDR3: CASSHPTGRGTANEQFF

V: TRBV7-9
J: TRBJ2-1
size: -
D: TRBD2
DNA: TGTGCCAGCAGCCCCATAGCGGGAGGTCTCTCCTACAATGAGCAGTTCTTC
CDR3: CASSPIAGGLSYNEQFF

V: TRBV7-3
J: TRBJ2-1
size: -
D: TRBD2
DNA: TGTGCCAGCAGCTTAGTGGGGGGAGCGGGGTACAATGAGCAGTTCTTC
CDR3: CASSLVGGAGYNEQFF